A single sample is the source of the 15 T cell receptor beta chains below, sequenced in a study of blood T cells in healthy people across ages. The second PCR ran about 7 to 12 cycles with a sample-barcoded 5' primer and J-beta primers. In TCRdb, the 5' RACE reads were re-called with MiXCR into one record per CDR3 protein. The table lists more than 900,000 distinct CDR3 sequences, roughly 29% of them singletons. Another study also made use of these data, one on T cells of mothers and their children.

Sequencing was performed on blood. The receptor set was obtained from a woman aged 40 to 55 in good health.

The genes are TRBV2 and TRBJ2-7; 10 bases are shared with TRBD1. The V gene's germline CDR1 is SNHLY and CDR2 FYNNEI. Trimming cost V 4 bases and J 3 bases; bases outside gene matches: 6. The CDR3 covers 15 residues. The CDR3 reads CASSGQGQGLYEQYF. The DNA of the CDR3 is TGTGCCAGCAGTGGCCAGGGACAGGGGCTCTACGAGCAGTACTTC.

This clonotype was found many times. This chain uses TRBV25-1 with TRBJ2-7; 8 bases fit TRBD1. The V segment lost 7 bases and the J segment 3 bases; nucleotides outside the gene matches: 5. The CDR3 has 13 residues. The germline gives CDR1 MGHDK, CDR2 SYGVNS. The CDR3 spells CASIGTGFYEQYF. The CDR3 DNA reads TGTGCCAGCATTGGGACAGGATTCTACGAGCAGTACTTC.

This clonotype was counted between two and nine times. The rearrangement joins TRBV27 to TRBJ1-2; unclear D gene. This CDR3 contains 13 residues. Trimming removed 0 bases from V and 7 bases from J, with 9 bases in between. Germline values: CDR1 MNHEY, CDR2 SMNVEV (reference sequence). The CDR3 region has the DNA TGTGCCAGCAGTTTATCCGCCTGCTCTGGCTACACCTTC. It is translated as CASSLSACSGYTF.

The chain joins TRBV7-2 to TRBJ1-3, with TRBD1 as a possible D gene (5 bases). V gave up 5 bases and J gave up 4 bases, with 12 bases separating them. Per germline, CDR1 SGHTA and CDR2 FQGNSA. The CDR3 consists of 14 residues. CDR3 nucleotides: TGTGCCAGCAGCACAGGAGTGGGGGGAAACACCATATATTTT. As protein: CASSTGVGGNTIYF.

CDR3 DNA: TGTGCCAGCAGCTTAAGTTTCGACGGACCGCTCACCTACGAGCAGTACTTC. Translating gives CASSLSFDGPLTYEQYF. The chain has TRBV11-1 and TRBJ2-7; D is ambiguous. The ends were cut back, 2 bases at V and 2 bases at J, with 19 bases in the middle. CDR1 and CDR2 (germline): SGHAT, FQDESV (reference sequence). The CDR3 runs to 17 residues.

This sequence joins TRBV7-3 and TRBJ2-5; D may be TRBD2 (7 bases). CDR3 size: 17 residues. With 2 bases removed from V and 1 base from J, the gap between germline ends came to 17 bases. Germline values: CDR1 SGHTA, CDR2 FQGTGA. CDR3 in DNA: TGTGCCAGCAGCTTAGTTGGGCGGGGGCCCCGCCAAGAGACCCAGTACTTC. This translates into CASSLVGRGPRQETQYF. The full variable domain, completed using reference TRBV7-3 and TRBJ2-5, is GAGVSQTPSNKVTEKGKYVELRCDPISGHTALYWYRQSLGQGPEFLIYFQGTGAADDSGLPNDRFFAVRPEGSVSTLKIQRTERGDSAVYLCASSLVGRGPRQETQYFGPGTRLLVL.

This clonotype was found a few times. The J gene is TRBJ1-2, the V gene TRBV20-1; D is ambiguous. Per germline, CDR1 DFQATT and CDR2 SNEGSKA (reference sequence). V was trimmed by 0 bases and J by 7 bases, leaving 9 bases between them. The CDR3 consists of 12 residues. DNA for the CDR3: TGCAGTGCTAGAGATGTGGGTTCTGGCTACACCTTC. As protein: CSARDVGSGYTF.

This clonotype has only a few counts. The chain has TRBV7-8 and TRBJ1-5; TRBD1 agrees at 8 bases. V lost 4 bases and J lost 7; bases outside the gene matches: 9. The length of the CDR3 is 15 residues. CDR1 SGHVS and CDR2 FQNEAQ come from the germline V gene. In DNA, the CDR3 is TGTGCCAGCAGCTCAATTCCGGGACAGGCCCAGCCCCAGCATTTT. Residues: CASSSIPGQAQPQHF. Based on the CDR3 plus reference TRBV7-8 and TRBJ1-5, the full variable domain is GAGVSQSPRYKVAKRGQDVALRCDPISGHVSLFWYQQALGQGPEFLTYFQNEAQLDKSGLPSDRFFAERPEGSVSTLKIQRTQQEDSAVYLCASSSIPGQAQPQHFGDGTRLSIL.

The V gene is TRBV2, the J gene TRBJ2-1; D might be TRBD2 (5 bases). Germline CDR1 is SNHLY and CDR2 is FYNNEI. Trimming took off 8 bases at V and 5 bases at J, with 16 bases between the two ends. The CDR3 has 14 residues. This CDR3 is CASRPQTNHNEQFF. The CDR3 region has the DNA TGTGCCAGCCGGCCCCAGACTAACCACAATGAGCAGTTCTTC.

The rearrangement joins TRBV11-2 to TRBJ2-5; 15 bases agree with TRBD2. The germline V gene encodes CDR1 SGHAT and CDR2 FQNNGV. The trim removed 5 bases at V and 5 bases at J, leaving 9 bases unmatched. This CDR3 spans 17 amino acids. CDR3 nucleotides: TGTGCCAGCAGCCCCTTAGAGGGACTAGCGGGAGGTGAGACCCAGTACTTC. Translating it yields CASSPLEGLAGGETQYF.

The chain is built from TRBV20-1 and TRBJ1-6; D not certain. Germline assignment: CDR1 DFQATT and CDR2 SNEGSKA (reference sequence). This CDR3 has 13 residues. This CDR3 is CNTIPFPRAPLHF. DNA of the CDR3: TGCAATACTATCCCTTTTCCGAGGGCACCCCTCCACTTT.

This clonotype turned up a few times. J is TRBJ2-1 and V is TRBV3-1; D might be TRBD2 (6 bases). Germline V gives CDR1 LGHDT, CDR2 YNNKEL (reference sequence). The V end was cut by 3 bases, the J end by 6 bases, with 12 bases between. CDR3 size: 14 residues. The CDR3 sequence is CASSHGTGRNEQFF. CDR3 nucleotide sequence: TGTGCCAGCAGCCATGGGACTGGGCGCAATGAGCAGTTCTTC.

This clonotype was recorded at least ten times. This chain uses TRBV3-1 with TRBJ2-6; D unclear. V was pared by 7 bases and J by 0 bases, with 7 bases between. In germline, CDR1 is LGHDT, CDR2 YNNKEL (reference sequence). This CDR3 comprises 14 residues. The CDR3: CASISSSGANVLTF. CDR3 sequence (DNA): TGTGCCAGCATCTCGAGCTCTGGGGCCAACGTCCTGACTTTC.

This clonotype came up many times. The DNA of the CDR3 is TGTGCCAGCAGTCGGCAGGGTATAAACACTGAAGCTTTCTTT. It encodes CASSRQGINTEAFF. The genes are TRBV12-3 or TRBV12-4 and TRBJ1-1; D is possibly TRBD1 (5 bases). The CDR3 is 14 amino acids. Trimming took 5 bases from V and 2 from J, leaving 12 bases between them.

For this clonotype: Since a much larger clone is just one base distant, this may be a read error. The DNA for the CDR3 is TGTGCCTGCAGCCTTCGACAGGTTCCCTACGAGCAGTACTTC. Translation: CACSLRQVPYEQYF. This rearrangement joins TRBV5-5 to TRBJ2-7; possible D gene TRBD1, 6 bases. The CDR3 consists of 14 residues. The germline gives CDR1 SGHKS, CDR2 YYEKEE (reference sequence).